A few counts support the clone carrying this T cell receptor (beta chain). Its antigen remains unidentified. This specimen comes from a study of CD8 T cells in ankylosing spondylitis. CDR3 length equals 16 residues. The germline V gene encodes CDR1 SEHNR and CDR2 FQNEAQ (reference sequence). After removal of 0 bases from V and 0 bases from J, the junction contained 4 bases not matched to a gene. Making the TCR beta libraries involved quantitative 5'-RACE with molecular barcodes. TCRdb re-called the 5' RACE reads with MiXCR, one entry per CDR3 protein. The table has about 480,000 distinct CDR3 sequences, more than 15% seen once. Study outcomes and limitations: For ankylosing spondylitis blood, a TCR beta motif of 7 to 9 highly homologous variants appeared characteristic. Prior literature has documented some motif variants in synovial fluid and blood from reactive arthritis.

The clonotype originates from a male donor with ankylosing spondylitis. The V gene is TRBV7-9, the J gene TRBJ1-1; 7 positions match TRBD1. The sample was blood, either unsorted or a sorted T cell fraction (not recorded which). The CDR3 DNA is TGTGCCAGCAGCTTAGCGCGGACAGGCTTGAACACTGAAGCTTTCTTT. The encoded protein is CASSLARTGLNTEAFF. Together with reference TRBV7-9 and TRBJ1-1, the CDR3 gives the full variable domain: DTGVSQNPRHKITKRGQNVTFRCDPISEHNRLYWYRQTLGQGPEFLTYFQNEAQLEKSRLLSDRFSAERPKGSFSTLEIQRTEQGDSAMYLCASSLARTGLNTEAFFGQGTRLTVV.